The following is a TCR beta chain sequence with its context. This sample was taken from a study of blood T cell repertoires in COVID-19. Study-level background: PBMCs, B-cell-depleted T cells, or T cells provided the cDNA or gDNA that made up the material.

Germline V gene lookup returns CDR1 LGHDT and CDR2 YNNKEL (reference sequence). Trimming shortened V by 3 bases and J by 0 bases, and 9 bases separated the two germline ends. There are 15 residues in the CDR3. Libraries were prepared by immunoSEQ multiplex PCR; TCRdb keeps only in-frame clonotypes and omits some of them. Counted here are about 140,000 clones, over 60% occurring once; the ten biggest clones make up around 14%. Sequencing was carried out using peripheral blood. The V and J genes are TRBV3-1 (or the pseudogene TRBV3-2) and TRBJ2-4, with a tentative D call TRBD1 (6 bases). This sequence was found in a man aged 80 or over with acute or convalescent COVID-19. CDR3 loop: CASSQQGPAKNIQYF. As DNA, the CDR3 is TGTGCCAGCAGCCAGCAGGGGCCAGCCAAAAACATTCAGTACTTC.